This T cell receptor beta chain is from a study of high-grade serous ovarian cancer treatment subgroups. Background on the study: Mean per sample: around 14,000 reads, about 7,000 unique TCR beta rearrangements. Overall study findings and caveats: Repertoire similarity ranged roughly 0.095 to 0.79 between tumors of one patient.

Tumor samples were taken before definitive surgery or chemotherapy. The CDR3 covers 12 residues. J gave up 2 bases and V 8 bases, and 0 bases lay outside the gene matches. Per the germline V gene, CDR1 is MNHNY and CDR2 is SVGAGI (reference sequence). A word on this clone: Its matching antigen is unknown.

The method was immunoSEQ multiplex PCR; TCRdb's version includes in-frame clones alone and lacks a portion of them. This table has some 2,000 clones, around 77% appearing once. This clonotype was sampled from a human donor with high-grade serous ovarian cancer. J is TRBJ1-3 and V is TRBV6-6; TRBD1 agrees at 7 bases. Specimen: tumor tissue. The CDR3 is CASQGAGNTIYF. The CDR3 nucleotides read TGTGCCAGCCAGGGGGCTGGAAACACCATATATTTT.